This T cell receptor beta chain was identified in a study of T cells in localized non-small cell lung cancer (TCRdb year 2020). For the wider study: Comparing tumors with uninvolved tumor-adjacent lungs, the study looked at the T cell repertoires of 220 or so patients with early-stage NSCLC. All 240 or so NSCLC patients in the cohort were treatment-naive and had localized lung tumors that were resected. A mean age of around 66 years was recorded for the NSCLC patients, of whom 129 were male and more than 95 were female. What the study reported, not specific to this receptor: Higher blood T cell density associated with longer overall survival, while higher adjacent-lung clonality associated with shorter survival. Since the design was exploratory, TCR variables were selected using unadjusted p-values with no false-discovery rate correction. Of the top 100 tumor clones, a median of about 53 were detected in paired uninvolved adjacent lung; approximately 28 were also among that lung's top 100. Because multi-region tumor sequencing was not done, intratumor heterogeneity could not be ruled out. The highest T cell clonality was observed in uninvolved tumor-adjacent lung, where clonality exceeded that of tumor, suggesting that antigenic responses were more focused in uninvolved tumor-adjacent lung.

For this clone: Which antigen it targets is not known. Base-call qualities are not available, and no considerably larger clone is one nucleotide away.

There are 16 amino acids in the CDR3, from cysteine to phenylalanine inclusive. The entry retains the CDR3 DNA only, 48 bases that are in frame from base 1. CDR1 and CDR2 are read off the germline V gene as SGHRS and YFSETQ. Trimming takes 4 bases off V and 3 bases off J; junction bases not matched to a gene: 12. TCR beta CDR3 regions were sequenced from DNA using the immunoSEQ Assay. Per the authors' processing: To compute T cell density, TCR beta template counts were normalized to usable DNA, which was estimated by amplifying housekeeping genes. Richness was estimated using the preseqR package, with extrapolation to 400,000 templates for PBMC samples and to 120,000 templates for tissue samples. Clonality was defined by subtracting Pielou's evenness from one. Differential abundance testing on productive amino-acid clonotypes, with a minimum total count of 5 and an alpha of 0.1, was used to identify tissue-enriched TCRs. The Jaccard Index and the Morisita Overlap Index were used to measure repertoire overlap between compartments. GLIPH grouped TCR beta CDR3s together with public tetramer-defined viral CDR3s, and a viral motif had to include at least three viral sequences and show V-gene enrichment. Entries here come from immuneACCESS through TCRdb and include only in-frame sequences with V and J called. Some clones fail to appear in such tables; in the studies checked, an unresolved V gene covers under half of the shortfall, and the cause of the remainder is unknown. That table is the source of V, J and clone size, and D and trimming were worked out from the DNA. This sample is represented by 25,000 to 30,000 clones; about 80% of them were singletons. The top ten hold roughly 4.8% of the sample.

At diagnosis, tumor, uninvolved tumor-adjacent lung and peripheral blood were collected and then preserved as a mix of FFPE and fresh-frozen material. Blood samples were analyzed as peripheral blood mononuclear cells for TCR repertoire profiling. Specimen: peripheral blood mononuclear cells, collected before any cancer treatment. The rearranged chain carries TRBV5-1 and TRBJ1-1; 7 of the junction bases match TRBD1. This TCR was recovered from a man between 40 and 69 years old with stage III lung adenocarcinoma. CDR3 reads: CASSTVPPGTDTEAFF. The DNA sequence is given as TGCGCCAGCAGCACGGTACCCCCCGGGACAGACACTGAAGCTTTCTTT.